What follows are 17 T cell receptor beta chains derived from one specimen sequenced in a study of response to subunit inactivated influenza vaccine. In TCRdb, the RT-PCR reads were re-called with MiXCR into one record per CDR3 protein. This table holds fewer than 600,000 distinct CDR3 sequences, more than 7% found once. The sample consisted of PBMCs from blood, taken about 23 months after vaccination. The receptor source for this set is a man aged 50-75 years who received an inactivated influenza vaccine.

In this sample, this clonotype turned up a few times. This chain connects TRBV23-1 to TRBJ1-5; TRBD1 is a possible D gene (5 bases). TRBV23-1 is placed among ORFs of uncertain function. The CDR3 contains 16 residues. Trimming took off 0 bases at V and 9 bases at J, with 18 bases between the two ends. The CDR3 DNA follows: TGCGCCAGCAGTCAATCTGCAAGGACGGGGACTTGGCCCCAGCATTTT. Translated, it gives CASSQSARTGTWPQHF.

The sample holds many counts of this clonotype. This chain links TRBV7-6 with TRBJ2-5, with D tentatively TRBD1 (5 bases). Germline assignment: CDR1 SGHVS and CDR2 FNYEAQ. The V gene lost 5 bases and the J gene lost 4 bases, with 14 bases spanning the gap. The CDR3 has 14 residues. The CDR3 nucleotides read TGTGCCAGCAGCAATTATTCTAGGGGAGAGACCCAGTACTTC. This gives the protein CASSNYSRGETQYF.

This clonotype has at least ten counts. The chain recombines TRBV4-1 with TRBJ1-1; 7 bases agree with TRBD1. CDR3 size: 15 residues. V dropped 4 bases and J dropped 4; count of bases not matched to a gene: 9. Germline CDR1 reads MGHRA; CDR2 reads YSYEKL. The CDR3 protein is CASSPITRGITEAFF. The DNA of the CDR3 is TGCGCCAGCAGCCCAATCACCAGGGGGATCACTGAAGCTTTCTTT.

This rearrangement joins TRBV5-1 to TRBJ2-2; 10 bases map to TRBD1. Germline assignment: CDR1 SGHRS and CDR2 YFSETQ. V lost 0 bases and J lost 7; bases outside the gene matches: 3. The CDR3 runs to 15 residues. The CDR3 DNA follows: TGCGCCAGCAGCTTGGAGGGACAGGGGATCGGGGAGCTGTTTTTT. Translation gives CASSLEGQGIGELFF.

V and J are TRBV20-1 and TRBJ2-3; possible D gene TRBD1, 6 bases. V shed 0 bases and J shed 4 bases, with 14 bases lying between them. Looked up from germline, CDR1 is DFQATT and CDR2 is SNEGSKA (reference sequence). The CDR3 spans 15 residues. The CDR3 spells CSARDYQGFADTQYF. The CDR3 nucleotides read TGCAGTGCTAGAGATTATCAGGGGTTCGCAGATACGCAGTATTTT.

The chain combines TRBV3-1 with TRBJ2-1; the match to TRBD1 covers 7 bases. The CDR3 contains 14 residues. J lost 8 bases, V lost 0 bases, and 4 bases had no gene match. CDR1 and CDR2 (germline): LGHDT, YNNKEL (reference sequence). The CDR3 DNA reads as TGTGCCAGCAGCCAAGAGGTAGGGGGCGATGAGCAGTTCTTC. It encodes CASSQEVGGDEQFF.

This clonotype appeared a few times. The rearrangement uses TRBV14 and TRBJ2-3; TRBD1 might be the D (5 bases). This CDR3 spans 16 amino acids. Germline CDR1 is SGHDN and CDR2 is FVKESK. With 1 base removed from V and 6 bases from J, the gap between germline ends came to 17 bases. The CDR3 DNA is TGTGCCAGCAGCCAAGTTTACAGGCGCCGGGTCGATACGCAGTATTTT. This encodes CASSQVYRRRVDTQYF.

This clonotype was observed a few times. The rearrangement joins TRBV29-1 to TRBJ2-7; TRBD2 agrees at 7 bases. The germline V gene encodes CDR1 SQVTM and CDR2 ANQGSEA. V trimming: 7 bases; J trimming: 3 bases; junction bases outside the gene matches: 12. The CDR3 has 14 amino acids. The CDR3 region is CSAARGDSYYEQYF. The CDR3 bases are TGCAGCGCCGCCCGGGGGGACTCTTACTACGAGCAGTACTTC.

This clonotype was observed a few times. The V gene is TRBV10-3, the J gene TRBJ2-5, with TRBD2 matching 7 bases. The junction had 7 bases not matched to a gene; V was cut back by 8 bases and J by 1 base. Germline V gives CDR1 ENHRY, CDR2 SYGVKD. The CDR3 has 14 residues. DNA of the CDR3: TGTGCCATCGGGGAGCGGGGTATCCAAGAGACCCAGTACTTC. Translating gives CAIGERGIQETQYF.

The chain uses TRBV10-3 and TRBJ2-7, with D perhaps given as TRBD1 or TRBD2 (5 bases each). Trimming left V 7 bases short and J 0 bases short, with 13 bases between. The CDR3 consists of 14 residues. Germline values: CDR1 ENHRY, CDR2 SYGVKD. CDR3 DNA sequence: TGTGCCATCAAGGGGACCCTCCTCTCCTACGAGCAGTACTTC. Residues: CAIKGTLLSYEQYF.

This clonotype was counted at least ten times. The chain uses TRBV9 and TRBJ2-1; possibly TRBD1 or TRBD2 for D (5 bases each). CDR3 length: 15 amino acids. Germline V CDR1 and CDR2: SGDLS, YYNGEE. Trimming took off 0 bases at V and 0 bases at J, with 7 bases between the two ends. CDR3 protein: CASSVDGGSYNEQFF. CDR3 coding DNA: TGTGCCAGCAGCGTAGATGGGGGCTCCTACAATGAGCAGTTCTTC. The full variable domain, its missing parts supplied by reference TRBV9 and TRBJ2-1, is DSGVTQTPKHLITATGQRVTLRCSPRSGDLSVYWYQQSLDQGLQFLIQYYNGEERAKGNILERFSAQQFPDLHSELNLSSLELGDSALYFCASSVDGGSYNEQFFGPGTRLTVL.

This clonotype was seen at least ten times. The gene calls are TRBV9 and TRBJ2-5; D not certain. Trimming took 0 bases from V and 3 from J, leaving 6 bases between them. This CDR3 is 13 amino acids long. Looked up from germline, CDR1 is SGDLS and CDR2 is YYNGEE. The CDR3, as DNA: TGTGCCAGCAGCGTAGCTCCAGAAGAGACCCAGTACTTC. Its translation is CASSVAPEETQYF.

The V call is TRBV20-1, the J call TRBJ2-2; weak D call: TRBD2 (6 bases). Germline loops: CDR1 DFQATT, CDR2 SNEGSKA (reference sequence). The V end was cut by 6 bases, the J end by 0 bases, with 17 bases between. The CDR3 is made up of 16 amino acids. For the CDR3, the DNA is TGCAGTGCGAGCCGGGCGGGGATCCCGAACACCGGGGAGCTGTTTTTT. Amino acid sequence: CSASRAGIPNTGELFF.

This clonotype was seen a handful of times. The chain uses TRBV6-1 and TRBJ1-1; tentatively, D is TRBD1 (5 bases). The CDR3 is 17 amino acids. CDR1 is MNHNS and CDR2 is SASEGT in the germline V gene. The germline V and J ends were trimmed by 1 base and 7 bases, with 22 bases remaining between them. The CDR3 region is CASSEGTGGYEEIEAFF. CDR3 coding DNA: TGTGCCAGCAGTGAAGGGACGGGGGGGTATGAGGAGATTGAAGCTTTCTTT.

V gene TRBV15 combines with J gene TRBJ2-1, with D hard to call. The CDR3 covers 14 residues. Germline loops: CDR1 LNHNV, CDR2 YYDKDF (reference sequence). V gave up 2 bases and J gave up 7 bases, with 12 bases separating them. CDR3 sequence: CATSRTAQRNEQFF. CDR3 nucleotides: TGTGCCACCAGCAGAACGGCGCAGAGAAATGAGCAGTTCTTC.

This sequence joins TRBV11-2 and TRBJ1-2, with D possibly matching TRBD1 (6 bases). Germline loops: CDR1 SGHAT, CDR2 FQNNGV. V lost 1 base, J lost 0 bases, and 9 bases lay in between. The CDR3 covers 15 residues. CDR3 nucleotides: TGTGCCAGCAGCTTAGCTGGACAGCCTAACTATGGCTACACCTTC. Translated: CASSLAGQPNYGYTF. Drawing the rest from reference TRBV11-2 and TRBJ1-2, the complete variable domain is EAGVAQSPRYKIIEKRQSVAFWCNPISGHATLYWYQQILGQGPKLLIQFQNNGVVDDSQLPKDRFSAERLKGVDSTLKIQPAKLEDSAVYLCASSLAGQPNYGYTFGSGTRLTVV.

The chain uses TRBV24-1 and TRBJ1-3; D call uncertain. Germline CDR1 and CDR2: KGHDR and SFDVKD. The CDR3 has 13 amino acids. Trimming left V 5 bases short and J 3 bases short, with 7 bases between. CDR3 nucleotides: TGTGCCACCAGTGGGACTGATGGAAACACCATATATTTT. Translated: CATSGTDGNTIYF.